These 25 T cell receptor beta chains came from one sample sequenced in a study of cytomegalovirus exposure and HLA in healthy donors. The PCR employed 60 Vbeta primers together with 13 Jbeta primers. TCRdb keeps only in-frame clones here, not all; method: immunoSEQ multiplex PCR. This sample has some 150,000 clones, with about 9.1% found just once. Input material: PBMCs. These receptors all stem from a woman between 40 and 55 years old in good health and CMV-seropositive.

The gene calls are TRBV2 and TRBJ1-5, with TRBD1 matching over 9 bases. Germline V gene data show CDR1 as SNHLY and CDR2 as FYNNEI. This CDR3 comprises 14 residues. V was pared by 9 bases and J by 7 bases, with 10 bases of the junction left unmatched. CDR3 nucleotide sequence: TGTGCCAGTTGGGGACAGGGATTTGGACAGCCCCAGCATTTT. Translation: CASWGQGFGQPQHF. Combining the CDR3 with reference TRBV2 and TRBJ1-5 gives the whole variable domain EPEVTQTPSHQVTQMGQEVILRCVPISNHLYFYWYRQILGQKVEFLVSFYNNEISEKSEIFDDQFSVERPDGSNFTLKIRSTKLEDSAMYFCASWGQGFGQPQHFGDGTRLSIL.

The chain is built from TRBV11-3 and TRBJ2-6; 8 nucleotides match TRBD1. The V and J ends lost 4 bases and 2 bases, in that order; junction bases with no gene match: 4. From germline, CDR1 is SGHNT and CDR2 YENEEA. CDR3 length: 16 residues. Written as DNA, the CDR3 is TGTGCCAGCAGCTCTAGGACAGGGACTGGGGCCAACGTCCTGACTTTC. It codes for CASSSRTGTGANVLTF.

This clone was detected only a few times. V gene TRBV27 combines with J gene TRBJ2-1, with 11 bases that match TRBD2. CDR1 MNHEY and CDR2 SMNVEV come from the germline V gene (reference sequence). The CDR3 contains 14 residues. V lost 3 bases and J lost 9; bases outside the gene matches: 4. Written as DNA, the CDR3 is TGTGCCAGCAGTTTTAGCGGGGGGGCGGTTGAGCAGTTCTTC. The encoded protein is CASSFSGGAVEQFF.

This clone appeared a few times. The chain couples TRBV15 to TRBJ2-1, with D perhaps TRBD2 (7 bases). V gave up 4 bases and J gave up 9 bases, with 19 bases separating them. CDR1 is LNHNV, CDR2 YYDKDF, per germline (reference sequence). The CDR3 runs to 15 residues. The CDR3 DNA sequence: TGTGCCACCAGCACCGGGACCTTAGGGGGGGGTGAGCAGTTCTTC. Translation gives CATSTGTLGGGEQFF. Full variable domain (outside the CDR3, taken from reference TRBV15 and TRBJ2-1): DAMVIQNPRYQVTQFGKPVTLSCSQTLNHNVMYWYQQKSSQAPKLLFHYYDKDFNNEADTPDNFQSRRPNTSFCFLDIRSPGLGDTAMYLCATSTGTLGGGEQFFGPGTRLTVL.

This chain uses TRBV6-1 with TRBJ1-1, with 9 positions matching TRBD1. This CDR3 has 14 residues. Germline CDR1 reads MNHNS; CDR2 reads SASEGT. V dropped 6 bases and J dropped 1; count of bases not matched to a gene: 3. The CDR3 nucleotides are TGTGCCAGCAGAGGGACAGGGAGGAACACTGAAGCTTTCTTT. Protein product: CASRGTGRNTEAFF.

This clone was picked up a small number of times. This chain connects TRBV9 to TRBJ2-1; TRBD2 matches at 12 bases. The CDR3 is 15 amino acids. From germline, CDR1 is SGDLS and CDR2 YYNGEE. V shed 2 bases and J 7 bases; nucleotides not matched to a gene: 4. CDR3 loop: CASSVLAGGPNEQFF. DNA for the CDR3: TGTGCCAGCAGCGTGCTAGCGGGGGGGCCAAATGAGCAGTTCTTC.

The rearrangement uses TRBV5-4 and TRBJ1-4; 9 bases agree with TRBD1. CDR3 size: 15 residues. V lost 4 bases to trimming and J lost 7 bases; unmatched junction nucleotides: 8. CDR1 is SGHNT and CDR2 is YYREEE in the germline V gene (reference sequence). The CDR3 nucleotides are TGTGCCAGCAGCCCGAGACAGGGGGAGAGTGAAAAACTGTTTTTT. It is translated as CASSPRQGESEKLFF.

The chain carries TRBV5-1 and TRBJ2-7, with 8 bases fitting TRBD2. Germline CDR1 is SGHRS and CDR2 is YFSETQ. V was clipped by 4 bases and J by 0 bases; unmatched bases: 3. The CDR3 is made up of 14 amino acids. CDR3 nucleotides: TGCGCCAGCAGCCAGACTAGCGCCTCCTACGAGCAGTACTTC. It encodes CASSQTSASYEQYF.

The CDR3 loop is CASSLVAGEQYF. CDR3 in DNA: TGTGCCAGCAGCTTAGTAGCTGGCGAGCAGTACTTC. The rearrangement joins TRBV7-8 to TRBJ2-5, with unresolved D. The closer fit of TRBJ2-7 to the DNA end suggests the J call may be wrong. From germline, CDR1 is SGHVS and CDR2 FQNEAQ. The length of the CDR3 is 12 residues.

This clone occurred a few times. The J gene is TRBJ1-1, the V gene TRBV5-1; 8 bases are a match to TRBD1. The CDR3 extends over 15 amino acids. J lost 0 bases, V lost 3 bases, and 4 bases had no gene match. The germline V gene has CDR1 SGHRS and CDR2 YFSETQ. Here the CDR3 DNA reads TGCGCCAGCAGCTCCCACAGGGGGATGAACACTGAAGCTTTCTTT. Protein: CASSSHRGMNTEAFF.

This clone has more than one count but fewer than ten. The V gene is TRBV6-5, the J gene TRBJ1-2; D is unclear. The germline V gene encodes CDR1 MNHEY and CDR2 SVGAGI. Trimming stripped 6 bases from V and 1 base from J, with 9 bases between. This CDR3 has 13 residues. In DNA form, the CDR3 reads TGTGCCAGCAGCCCTACAGTTAACTATGGCTACACCTTC. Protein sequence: CASSPTVNYGYTF.

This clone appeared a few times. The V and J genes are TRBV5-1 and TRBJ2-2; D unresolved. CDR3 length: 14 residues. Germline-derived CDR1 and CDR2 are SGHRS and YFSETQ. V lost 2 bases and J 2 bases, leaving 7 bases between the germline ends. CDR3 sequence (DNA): TGCGCCAGCAGCTTCTCTCTCAACACCGGGGAGCTGTTTTTT. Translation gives CASSFSLNTGELFF.

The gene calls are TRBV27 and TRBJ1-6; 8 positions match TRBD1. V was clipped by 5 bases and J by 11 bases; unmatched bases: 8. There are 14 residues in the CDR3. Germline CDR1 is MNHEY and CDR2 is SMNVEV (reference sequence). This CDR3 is CASSPDRASTPLHF. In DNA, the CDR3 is TGTGCCAGCAGTCCGGACAGGGCCTCCACACCCCTCCACTTT.

For the CDR3, the DNA is TGCGCCAGCAGCTGGGATGGGGGGAGGCAAGAGACCCAGTACTTC. As protein: CASSWDGGRQETQYF. The rearrangement links TRBV5-1 to TRBJ2-5, with D perhaps TRBD2 (6 bases). Trimming pared 3 bases from V and 2 bases from J, leaving 14 bases between. Germline CDR1 reads SGHRS; CDR2 reads YFSETQ. This CDR3 comprises 15 residues.

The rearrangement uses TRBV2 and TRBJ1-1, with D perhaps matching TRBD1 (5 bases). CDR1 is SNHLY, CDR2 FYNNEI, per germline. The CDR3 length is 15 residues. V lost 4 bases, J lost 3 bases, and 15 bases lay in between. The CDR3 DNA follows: TGTGCCAGCAGTGCGGAGGACGCGGGGGACACTGAAGCTTTCTTT. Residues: CASSAEDAGDTEAFF.

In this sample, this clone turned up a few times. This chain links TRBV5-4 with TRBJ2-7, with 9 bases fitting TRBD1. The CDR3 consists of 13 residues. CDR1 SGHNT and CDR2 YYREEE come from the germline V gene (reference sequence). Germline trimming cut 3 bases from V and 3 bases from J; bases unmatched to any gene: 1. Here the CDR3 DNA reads TGTGCCAGCAGCTCGGACAGGGGCTACGAGCAGTACTTC. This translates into CASSSDRGYEQYF.

CDR3 coding DNA: TGTGCCAGCAGTGAATATGAGGGACTAGCTGCAGATACGCAGTATTTT. It specifies CASSEYEGLAADTQYF. V and J are TRBV2 and TRBJ2-3, with 9 bases identical to TRBD2. The germline V gene has CDR1 SNHLY and CDR2 FYNNEI. The ends lost 2 bases at V and 4 bases at J; junction bases unmatched: 7. The CDR3 consists of 16 residues.

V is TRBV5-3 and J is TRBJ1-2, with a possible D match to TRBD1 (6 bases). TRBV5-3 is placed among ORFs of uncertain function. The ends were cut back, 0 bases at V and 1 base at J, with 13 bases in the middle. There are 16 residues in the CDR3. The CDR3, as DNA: TGTGCCAGAAGCTTGGCCTTCGGACAGAGTAACTATGGCTACACCTTC. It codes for CARSLAFGQSNYGYTF.

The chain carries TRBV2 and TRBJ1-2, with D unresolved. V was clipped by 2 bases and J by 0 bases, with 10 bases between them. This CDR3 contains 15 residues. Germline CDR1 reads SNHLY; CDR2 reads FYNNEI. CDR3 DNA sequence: TGTGCCAGCAGTGAAACATCGGGAGCTAACTATGGCTACACCTTC. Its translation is CASSETSGANYGYTF.

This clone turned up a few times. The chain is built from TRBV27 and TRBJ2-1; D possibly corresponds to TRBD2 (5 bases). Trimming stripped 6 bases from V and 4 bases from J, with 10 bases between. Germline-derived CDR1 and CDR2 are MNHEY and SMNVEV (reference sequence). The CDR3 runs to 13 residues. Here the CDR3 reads CASRRGSYNEQFF. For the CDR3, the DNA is TGTGCCAGCAGACGAGGGTCATACAATGAGCAGTTCTTC.

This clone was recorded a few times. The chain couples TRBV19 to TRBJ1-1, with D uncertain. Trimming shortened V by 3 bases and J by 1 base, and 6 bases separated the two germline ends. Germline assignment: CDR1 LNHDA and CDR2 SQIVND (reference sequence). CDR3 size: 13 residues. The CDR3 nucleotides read TGTGCCAGTAGTATTTACAGGAACACTGAAGCTTTCTTT. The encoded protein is CASSIYRNTEAFF.

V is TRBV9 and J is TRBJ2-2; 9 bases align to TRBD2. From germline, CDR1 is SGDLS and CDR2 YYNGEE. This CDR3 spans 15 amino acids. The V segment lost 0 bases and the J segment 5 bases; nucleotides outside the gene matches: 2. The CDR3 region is CASSVGLAGTGELFF. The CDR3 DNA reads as TGTGCCAGCAGCGTAGGGCTAGCGGGGACCGGGGAGCTGTTTTTT.

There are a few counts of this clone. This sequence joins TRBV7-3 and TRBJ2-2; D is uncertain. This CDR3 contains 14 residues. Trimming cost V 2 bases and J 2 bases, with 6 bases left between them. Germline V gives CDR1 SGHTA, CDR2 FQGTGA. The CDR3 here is CASSLALNTGELFF. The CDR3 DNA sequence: TGTGCCAGCAGCTTAGCGCTAAACACCGGGGAGCTGTTTTTT.

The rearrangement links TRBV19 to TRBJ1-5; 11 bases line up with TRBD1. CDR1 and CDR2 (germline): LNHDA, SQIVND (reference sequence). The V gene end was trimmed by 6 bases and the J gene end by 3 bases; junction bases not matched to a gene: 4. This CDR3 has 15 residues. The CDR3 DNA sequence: TGTGCCAGTAGCGGACAGGGGGCTGACAATCAGCCCCAGCATTTT. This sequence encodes CASSGQGADNQPQHF.

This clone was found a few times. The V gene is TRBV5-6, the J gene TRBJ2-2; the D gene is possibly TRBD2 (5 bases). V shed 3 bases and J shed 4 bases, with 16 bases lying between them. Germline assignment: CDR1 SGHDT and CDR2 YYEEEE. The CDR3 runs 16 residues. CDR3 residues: CASSSPGRGFTGELFF. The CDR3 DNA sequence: TGTGCCAGCAGCTCCCCGGGCCGGGGATTCACCGGGGAGCTGTTTTTT.